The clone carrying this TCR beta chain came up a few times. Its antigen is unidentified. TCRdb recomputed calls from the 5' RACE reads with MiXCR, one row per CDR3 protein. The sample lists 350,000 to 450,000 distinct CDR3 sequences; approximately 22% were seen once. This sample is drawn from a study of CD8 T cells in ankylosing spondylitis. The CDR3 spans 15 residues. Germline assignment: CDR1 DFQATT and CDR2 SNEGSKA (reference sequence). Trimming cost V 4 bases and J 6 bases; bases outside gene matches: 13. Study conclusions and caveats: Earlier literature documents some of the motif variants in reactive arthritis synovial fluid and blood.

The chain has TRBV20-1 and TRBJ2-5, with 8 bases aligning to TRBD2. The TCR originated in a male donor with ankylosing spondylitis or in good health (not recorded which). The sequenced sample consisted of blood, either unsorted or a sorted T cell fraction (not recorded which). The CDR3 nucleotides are TGCAGTGCTAAGCCCGGGGGGGCGTCTACAAAGACCCAGTACTTC. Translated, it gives CSAKPGGASTKTQYF.